One sample yielded the 3 T cell receptor beta chains listed below, sequenced in a study of OX40 agonist ivuxolimab in advanced cancers. This table comes from immunoSEQ multiplex PCR, and its TCRdb copy is limited to in-frame clones, with some not included. The repertoire consists of roughly 20,000 clones, with roughly 80% occurring once and the leading ten covering around an eighth. The starting material was CD4+ or CD8+ T cells sorted from blood, obtained in a trial of the OX40 agonist ivuxolimab. The receptors were gathered from an adult with an advanced solid tumor such as melanoma, head and neck, liver or kidney cancer.

V usage is TRBV4-2 and J usage is TRBJ2-2, with 10 bases lining up with TRBD1. Germline V gives CDR1 LGHNA, CDR2 YNFKEQ. The CDR3 extends over 17 amino acids. With 4 bases clipped from V and 3 bases from J, the junction kept 8 bases outside the gene matches. CDR3 DNA sequence: TGTGCCAGCAGCCCCACCGGCGGACAGGGGGACACCGGGGAGCTGTTTTTT. Translating it yields CASSPTGGQGDTGELFF.

This chain links TRBV2 with TRBJ1-2; tentative D call: TRBD1 (5 bases). The V end was cut by 6 bases, the J end by 2 bases, with 13 bases between. The CDR3 contains 14 residues. Germline values: CDR1 SNHLY, CDR2 FYNNEI. The CDR3 region is CASRSDSSNYGYTF. The CDR3 DNA reads as TGTGCCAGCAGAAGCGACAGTTCCAACTATGGCTACACCTTC.

This chain joins TRBV27 and TRBJ1-5, with D maybe TRBD1 (6 bases). Germline V CDR1 and CDR2: MNHEY, SMNVEV (reference sequence). The CDR3 has 15 amino acids. V was clipped by 2 bases and J by 4 bases, with 12 bases between them. The DNA for the CDR3 is TGTGCCAGCAGTTTAACGGGAACAGGGAATCAGCCCCAGCATTTT. Translating gives CASSLTGTGNQPQHF.